A single TCR beta chain is shown here with its context. Its antigen is not known. This entry comes from a study of T cells after yellow fever vaccination. Study-level findings and limits: At 96% for CD4 and around 91% for CD8, most primary-vaccination clones showed up again after the booster. Secondary responses were weaker yet peaked faster, day 5 versus 15. FACS-sorted repertoires could harbor abundant contaminating bulk-population clonotypes.

V gave up 6 bases and J gave up 9 bases, with 21 bases separating them. Germline CDR1 reads DFQATT; CDR2 reads SNEGSKA (reference sequence). The CDR3 totals 14 residues. A universal primer site and UMIs were added as TCR cDNA was made by 5'RACE template switching. One entry per CDR3 protein, called by TCRdb with MiXCR from the 5' RACE reads. Among 450,000 to 600,000 distinct CDR3 sequences listed, approximately 13% were seen once. The source of this sequence is a man in his thirties or forties who received the YFV17D yellow fever vaccine. The chain combines TRBV20-1 with TRBJ2-1, with D perhaps given as TRBD1 or TRBD2 (5 bases each). This material consisted of PBMCs, taken on the day of the yellow fever booster vaccination. Written as DNA, the CDR3 is TGCAGTGCCCCCCTGCCGGGGCTGGGCGGTGAGCAGTTCTTC. Its protein is CSAPLPGLGGEQFF.